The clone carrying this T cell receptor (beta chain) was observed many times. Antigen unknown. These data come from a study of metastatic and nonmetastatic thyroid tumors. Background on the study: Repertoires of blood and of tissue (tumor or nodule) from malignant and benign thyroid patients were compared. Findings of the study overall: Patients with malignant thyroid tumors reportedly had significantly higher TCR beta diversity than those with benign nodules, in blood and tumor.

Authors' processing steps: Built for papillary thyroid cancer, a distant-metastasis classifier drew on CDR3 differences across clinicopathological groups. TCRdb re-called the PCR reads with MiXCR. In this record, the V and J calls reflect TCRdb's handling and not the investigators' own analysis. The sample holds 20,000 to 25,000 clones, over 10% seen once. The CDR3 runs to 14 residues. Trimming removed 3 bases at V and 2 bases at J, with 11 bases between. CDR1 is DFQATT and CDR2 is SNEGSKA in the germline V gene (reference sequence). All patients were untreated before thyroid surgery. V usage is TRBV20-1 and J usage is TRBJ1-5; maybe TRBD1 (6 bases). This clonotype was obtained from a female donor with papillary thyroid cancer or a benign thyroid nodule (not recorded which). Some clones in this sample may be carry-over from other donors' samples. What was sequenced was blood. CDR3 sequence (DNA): TGCAGTGCTAGTTGGACAGCGGGCAATCAGCCCCAGCATTTT. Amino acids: CSASWTAGNQPQHF.